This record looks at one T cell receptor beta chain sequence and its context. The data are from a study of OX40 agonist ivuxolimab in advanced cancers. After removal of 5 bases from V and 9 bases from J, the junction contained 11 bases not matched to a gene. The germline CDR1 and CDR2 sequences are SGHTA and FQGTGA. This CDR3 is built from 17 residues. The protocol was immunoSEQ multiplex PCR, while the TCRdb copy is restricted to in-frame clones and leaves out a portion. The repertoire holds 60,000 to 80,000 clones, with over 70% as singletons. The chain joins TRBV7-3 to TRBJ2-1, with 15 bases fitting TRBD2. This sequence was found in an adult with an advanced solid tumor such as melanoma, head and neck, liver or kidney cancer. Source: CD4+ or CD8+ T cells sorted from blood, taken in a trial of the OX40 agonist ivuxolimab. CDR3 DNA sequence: TGTGCCAGCAGCCCCCCGGGACTAGCGGGAGGATTGGGTGAGCAGTTCTTC. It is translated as CASSPPGLAGGLGEQFF. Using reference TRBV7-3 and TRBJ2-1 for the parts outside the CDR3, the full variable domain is GAGVSQTPSNKVTEKGKYVELRCDPISGHTALYWYRQSLGQGPEFLIYFQGTGAADDSGLPNDRFFAVRPEGSVSTLKIQRTERGDSAVYLCASSPPGLAGGLGEQFFGPGTRLTVL.